This TCR beta chain emerged from a study of PD-1 blockade in classical Hodgkin lymphoma. Study results and limitations: Diversity similar to that of newly diagnosed patients was seen at baseline in complete responders. Reports indicated that newly diagnosed patients had lower baseline TCR diversity than healthy donors did. Whatever underlies the repertoire differences (possibly disease activity or prior therapy) remains undefined. Any patient who commenced nivolumab under 1 year after ASCT was excluded.

Profiling relied on immunoSEQ multiplex PCR, and the TCRdb table lists in-frame clones only, not all of them. The sample comprises some 64,000 clones, roughly nine tenths of which are singletons, and over 14% rests with the top ten. As for this clone: Its matching antigen is unknown.

In every patient, relapse followed autologous stem cell transplantation, while exposure to brentuximab vedotin differed. Trimming took off 4 bases at V and 2 bases at J, with 24 bases between the two ends. The V gene's germline CDR1 is SGHNT and CDR2 YYREEE (reference sequence). The CDR3 is 18 amino acids. This clonotype originated in a human donor with classical Hodgkin lymphoma. The source was peripheral blood mononuclear cells (PBMCs), collected at baseline. V and J are TRBV5-4 and TRBJ1-2, with D possibly TRBD1 on 6 matching bases. For the CDR3, the DNA is TGTGCCAGCAGCCCCCAGGGACATAAGGGGACGACGAACTATGGCTACACCTTC. Its translation: CASSPQGHKGTTNYGYTF.